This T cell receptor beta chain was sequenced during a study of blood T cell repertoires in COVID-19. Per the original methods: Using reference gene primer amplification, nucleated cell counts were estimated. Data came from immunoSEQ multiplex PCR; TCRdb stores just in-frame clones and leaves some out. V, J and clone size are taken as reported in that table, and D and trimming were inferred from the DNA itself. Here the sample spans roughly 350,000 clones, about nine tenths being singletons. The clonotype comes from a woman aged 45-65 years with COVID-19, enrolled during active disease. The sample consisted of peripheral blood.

The CDR3 reads CASSFTGEQYF. CDR3 DNA: TGTGCCAGCAGCTTTACGGGGGAGCAGTACTTC. The chain employs TRBV3-1 (or the pseudogene TRBV3-2) and TRBJ2-7, with D possibly matching TRBD2 (5 bases). Trimming cost V 5 bases and J 7 bases, with 9 bases left between them. Germline V gene sequence: CDR1 LGHDT, CDR2 YNNKEL (reference sequence). The CDR3 contains 11 residues.